Presented here are 24 T cell receptor beta chains from one specimen sequenced in a study of blood T cell repertoires in COVID-19. Profiling relied on immunoSEQ multiplex PCR, and the TCRdb table lists in-frame clones only, not all of them. The sample lists roughly 500,000 clones, roughly nine tenths occurring once. Source material: PBMCs or T cells enriched from blood (not recorded which). All receptors come from a woman aged 60-70 years who had recovered from COVID-19.

Concerning this clone: The same CDR3 arises from other DNA sequences in this sample as well. The genes are TRBV5-1 and TRBJ2-2; 9 bases match TRBD1. In germline, CDR1 is SGHRS, CDR2 YFSETQ. The CDR3 contains 14 residues. J was trimmed by 5 bases and V by 4 bases; bases with no gene match: 3. The CDR3 sequence is CASSQGQGTGELFF. The CDR3, as DNA: TGCGCCAGCAGCCAAGGACAGGGGACCGGGGAGCTGTTTTTT.

CDR3 in amino acids: CASSLDVQGFRNTIYF. For the CDR3, the DNA is TGTGCCAGCAGCTTAGACGTACAGGGGTTTAGAAACACCATATATTTT. The V gene is TRBV11-2, the J gene TRBJ1-3; 7 positions agree with TRBD1. V shed 0 bases and J 5 bases; nucleotides not matched to a gene: 7. The length of the CDR3 is 16 residues. Germline-derived CDR1 and CDR2 are SGHAT and FQNNGV.

This clone was seen a single time. The chain carries TRBV24-1 and TRBJ1-4; no clear D gene. Germline V gene lookup returns CDR1 KGHDR and CDR2 SFDVKD. Deletions cut 5 bases from V and 7 bases from J, with 10 bases between. This CDR3 region has 13 residues. The CDR3 coding sequence is TGTGCCACCAGTGGGAGGTTTGGTGAAAAACTGTTTTTT. Residues: CATSGRFGEKLFF.

The chain combines TRBV18 with TRBJ1-2; 8 positions agree with TRBD1. V dropped 5 bases and J dropped 4; count of bases not matched to a gene: 9. Looked up from germline, CDR1 is KGHSH and CDR2 is LQKENI. The CDR3 has 15 amino acids. Written as DNA, the CDR3 is TGTGCCAGCTCAACTACAGGGGGTAGGAGCTATGGCTACACCTTC. Translating gives CASSTTGGRSYGYTF.

This sequence joins TRBV14 and TRBJ1-1; 7 bases map to TRBD1. The CDR3 loop spans 19 amino acids. Germline V gives CDR1 SGHDN, CDR2 FVKESK. Unmatched junction bases numbered 16, after V lost 2 bases and J lost 1 base. The DNA for the CDR3 is TGTGCCAGCAGCCAAAGCCTCCGGACAGGCCACCCCTCGAACACTGAAGCTTTCTTT. Its protein is CASSQSLRTGHPSNTEAFF.

The chain uses TRBV6-5 and TRBJ1-2, with 10 bases lining up with TRBD1. The CDR3 runs 15 residues. Germline assignment: CDR1 MNHEY and CDR2 SVGAGI. J gave up 8 bases and V 2 bases, and 8 bases lay outside the gene matches. The CDR3, as DNA: TGTGCCAGCAGTTACGGGGACAGGGGTGCGTGGGGCTACACCTTC. It codes for CASSYGDRGAWGYTF.

This clone was seen a few times. The CDR3 loop is CASTPSLISPLHF. CDR3 nucleotides: TGTGCCAGTACTCCAAGCTTGATTTCACCCCTCCACTTT. The chain combines TRBV19 with TRBJ1-6; D not certain. The CDR3 is 13 amino acids. Between the trimmed V and J ends, which lost 7 bases and 9 bases, there was a span of 13 bases. CDR1 and CDR2 (germline): LNHDA, SQIVND (reference sequence).

J is TRBJ1-2 and V is TRBV6-5; 7 nucleotides align to TRBD1. From germline, CDR1 is MNHEY and CDR2 SVGAGI. With 5 bases clipped from V and 5 bases from J, the junction kept 5 bases outside the gene matches. This CDR3 is built from 13 residues. The CDR3 DNA sequence: TGTGCCAGCAGTACGGGACAGCGATATGGCTACACCTTC. Translated: CASSTGQRYGYTF.

The genes are TRBV14 and TRBJ2-3; weak D call: TRBD2 (6 bases). Trimming shortened V by 0 bases and J by 6 bases, and 16 bases separated the two germline ends. The V gene's germline CDR1 is SGHDN and CDR2 FVKESK. The CDR3 extends over 16 amino acids. The CDR3 coding sequence is TGTGCCAGCAGCCAAGAATTGGGGAGGCAAGGGGATACGCAGTATTTT. It is translated as CASSQELGRQGDTQYF.

The rearrangement links TRBV5-1 to TRBJ2-1, with a tentative D call TRBD1 (5 bases). CDR3 size: 14 residues. The V gene lost 1 base and the J gene lost 8 bases, with 13 bases spanning the gap. The germline V gene encodes CDR1 SGHRS and CDR2 YFSETQ. The CDR3 reads CASSLWGGADEQFF. CDR3 coding DNA: TGCGCCAGCAGCTTGTGGGGTGGGGCGGATGAGCAGTTCTTC.

V usage is TRBV7-8 and J usage is TRBJ1-1; 11 nucleotides line up with TRBD1. Germline V gene data show CDR1 as SGHVS and CDR2 as FQNEAQ. J lost 8 bases, V lost 7 bases, and 12 bases had no gene match. The CDR3 consists of 15 residues. CDR3 bases: TGTGCCAGCACCCGTGAAGGACAGGGGGCTAGAGAAGCTTTCTTT. Translating it yields CASTREGQGAREAFF.

This chain uses TRBV23-1 with TRBJ2-7; tentative D call: TRBD2 (5 bases). TRBV23-1 is designated an ORF whose function remains uncertain. This CDR3 contains 16 residues. V gave up 2 bases and J gave up 0 bases, with 14 bases separating them. CDR3 loop: CASSQLNSASSYEQYV. The CDR3 DNA reads as TGCGCCAGCAGTCAACTGAATAGCGCAAGCTCCTACGAGCAGTACGTC.

The V and J genes are TRBV3-1 (or the pseudogene TRBV3-2) and TRBJ1-6; 8 nucleotides line up with TRBD1. V lost 6 bases to trimming and J lost 7 bases; unmatched junction nucleotides: 8. Germline assignment: CDR1 LGHDT and CDR2 YNNKEL (reference sequence). CDR3 length: 15 residues. The CDR3 is CASSSPTGVNSPLHF. Written as DNA, the CDR3 is TGTGCCAGCAGTTCCCCGACAGGGGTGAATTCACCCCTCCACTTT.

The chain joins TRBV11-2 to TRBJ2-7; no definite D call. The CDR3 is 14 residues long. CDR1 is SGHAT and CDR2 is FQNNGV in the germline V gene. V was trimmed by 0 bases and J by 6 bases, leaving 12 bases between them. The CDR3 loop is CASSLDRNPPEQYV. The CDR3 coding sequence is TGTGCCAGCAGCTTAGATAGAAACCCGCCCGAGCAGTACGTC.

This chain joins TRBV30 and TRBJ2-3; D not certain. The V end was cut by 0 bases, the J end by 3 bases, with 4 bases between. The CDR3 contains 12 residues. Germline assignment: CDR1 GTSNPN and CDR2 SVGIG (reference sequence). As DNA, the CDR3 is TGTGCCTGGAGTGTATATACAGATACGCAGTATTTT. The encoded protein is CAWSVYTDTQYF.

This rearrangement joins TRBV5-1 to TRBJ1-4; 7 bases are a match to TRBD1. Looked up from germline, CDR1 is SGHRS and CDR2 is YFSETQ. J was trimmed by 7 bases and V by 3 bases; bases with no gene match: 0. The CDR3 extends over 12 amino acids. CDR3 sequence: CASSWDSEKLFF. The CDR3 DNA is TGCGCCAGCAGCTGGGACAGTGAAAAACTGTTTTTT.

The V and J genes are TRBV27 and TRBJ1-4; D is possibly TRBD1 (6 bases). Looked up from germline, CDR1 is MNHEY and CDR2 is SMNVEV (reference sequence). Trimming took off 8 bases at V and 5 bases at J, with 18 bases between the two ends. This CDR3 is built from 15 residues. DNA of the CDR3: TGTGCCAGCCGGGTTTCAGGGGTCAGGAATGAAAAACTGTTTTTT. Encoded protein: CASRVSGVRNEKLFF. The full variable domain, completed using reference TRBV27 and TRBJ1-4, is EAQVTQNPRYLITVTGKKLTVTCSQNMNHEYMSWYRQDPGLGLRQIYYSMNVEVTDKGDVPEGYKVSRKEKRNFPLILESPSPNQTSLYFCASRVSGVRNEKLFFGSGTQLSVL.

The V call is TRBV18, the J call TRBJ2-7; D is perhaps TRBD1 (6 bases). CDR1 KGHSH and CDR2 LQKENI come from the germline V gene. The CDR3 loop spans 15 amino acids. CDR3 sequence reads: CASSPQGKGTYEQYV. CDR3 DNA sequence: TGTGCCAGCTCACCCCAGGGGAAAGGGACCTACGAGCAGTATGTC.

CDR3 sequence (DNA): TGTGCCACCAGTGCCCACTCGAACACTGAAGCTTTCTTT. Its protein is CATSAHSNTEAFF. The chain carries TRBV24-1 and TRBJ1-1, with D hard to call. Trimming pared 5 bases from V and 1 base from J, leaving 7 bases between. The CDR3 has 13 residues. Germline CDR1 reads KGHDR; CDR2 reads SFDVKD.

V usage is TRBV19 and J usage is TRBJ2-2; the D gene is possibly TRBD1 (6 bases). V lost 3 bases and J 0 bases, leaving 11 bases between the germline ends. The CDR3 totals 16 residues. Looked up from germline, CDR1 is LNHDA and CDR2 is SQIVND (reference sequence). The CDR3 sequence: CASSMRGIANTGELFF. The DNA of the CDR3 is TGTGCCAGTAGTATGAGGGGGATCGCGAACACCGGGGAGCTGTTTTTT.

This clone occurred once. The rearrangement links TRBV19 to TRBJ1-5; D unclear. V was trimmed by 4 bases and J by 5 bases, leaving 6 bases between them. The CDR3 extends over 12 amino acids. The germline V gene has CDR1 LNHDA and CDR2 SQIVND (reference sequence). The CDR3 spells CASSSGDQPQHF. The CDR3 DNA reads as TGTGCCAGTAGTAGCGGAGATCAGCCCCAGCATTTT.

The chain recombines TRBV4-2 with TRBJ2-3; TRBD1 might be the D (5 bases). In germline, CDR1 is LGHNA, CDR2 YNFKEQ. The V gene lost 0 bases and the J gene lost 1 base, with 11 bases spanning the gap. The CDR3 is made up of 16 amino acids. The CDR3 loop reads CASSQEQAEGTDTQYF. The CDR3 DNA is TGTGCCAGCAGCCAAGAACAGGCAGAGGGCACAGATACGCAGTATTTT.

The chain has TRBV6-5 and TRBJ1-2, with 7 bases matching TRBD1. V lost 4 bases and J lost 4; bases outside the gene matches: 3. This CDR3 region has 13 residues. The germline V gene has CDR1 MNHEY and CDR2 SVGAGI. CDR3 loop: CASSSAGGYGYTF. The CDR3 coding sequence is TGTGCCAGCAGTTCGGCAGGGGGCTATGGCTACACCTTC.

This sequence joins TRBV5-4 and TRBJ1-1; maybe TRBD1 (6 bases). The CDR3 consists of 14 residues. Germline CDR1 SGHNT, CDR2 YYREEE (reference sequence). V was pared by 0 bases and J by 5 bases, with 11 bases between. The CDR3 reads CASSLGQGHTEAFF. CDR3 nucleotide sequence: TGTGCCAGCAGCTTGGGCCAGGGGCATACTGAAGCTTTCTTT.